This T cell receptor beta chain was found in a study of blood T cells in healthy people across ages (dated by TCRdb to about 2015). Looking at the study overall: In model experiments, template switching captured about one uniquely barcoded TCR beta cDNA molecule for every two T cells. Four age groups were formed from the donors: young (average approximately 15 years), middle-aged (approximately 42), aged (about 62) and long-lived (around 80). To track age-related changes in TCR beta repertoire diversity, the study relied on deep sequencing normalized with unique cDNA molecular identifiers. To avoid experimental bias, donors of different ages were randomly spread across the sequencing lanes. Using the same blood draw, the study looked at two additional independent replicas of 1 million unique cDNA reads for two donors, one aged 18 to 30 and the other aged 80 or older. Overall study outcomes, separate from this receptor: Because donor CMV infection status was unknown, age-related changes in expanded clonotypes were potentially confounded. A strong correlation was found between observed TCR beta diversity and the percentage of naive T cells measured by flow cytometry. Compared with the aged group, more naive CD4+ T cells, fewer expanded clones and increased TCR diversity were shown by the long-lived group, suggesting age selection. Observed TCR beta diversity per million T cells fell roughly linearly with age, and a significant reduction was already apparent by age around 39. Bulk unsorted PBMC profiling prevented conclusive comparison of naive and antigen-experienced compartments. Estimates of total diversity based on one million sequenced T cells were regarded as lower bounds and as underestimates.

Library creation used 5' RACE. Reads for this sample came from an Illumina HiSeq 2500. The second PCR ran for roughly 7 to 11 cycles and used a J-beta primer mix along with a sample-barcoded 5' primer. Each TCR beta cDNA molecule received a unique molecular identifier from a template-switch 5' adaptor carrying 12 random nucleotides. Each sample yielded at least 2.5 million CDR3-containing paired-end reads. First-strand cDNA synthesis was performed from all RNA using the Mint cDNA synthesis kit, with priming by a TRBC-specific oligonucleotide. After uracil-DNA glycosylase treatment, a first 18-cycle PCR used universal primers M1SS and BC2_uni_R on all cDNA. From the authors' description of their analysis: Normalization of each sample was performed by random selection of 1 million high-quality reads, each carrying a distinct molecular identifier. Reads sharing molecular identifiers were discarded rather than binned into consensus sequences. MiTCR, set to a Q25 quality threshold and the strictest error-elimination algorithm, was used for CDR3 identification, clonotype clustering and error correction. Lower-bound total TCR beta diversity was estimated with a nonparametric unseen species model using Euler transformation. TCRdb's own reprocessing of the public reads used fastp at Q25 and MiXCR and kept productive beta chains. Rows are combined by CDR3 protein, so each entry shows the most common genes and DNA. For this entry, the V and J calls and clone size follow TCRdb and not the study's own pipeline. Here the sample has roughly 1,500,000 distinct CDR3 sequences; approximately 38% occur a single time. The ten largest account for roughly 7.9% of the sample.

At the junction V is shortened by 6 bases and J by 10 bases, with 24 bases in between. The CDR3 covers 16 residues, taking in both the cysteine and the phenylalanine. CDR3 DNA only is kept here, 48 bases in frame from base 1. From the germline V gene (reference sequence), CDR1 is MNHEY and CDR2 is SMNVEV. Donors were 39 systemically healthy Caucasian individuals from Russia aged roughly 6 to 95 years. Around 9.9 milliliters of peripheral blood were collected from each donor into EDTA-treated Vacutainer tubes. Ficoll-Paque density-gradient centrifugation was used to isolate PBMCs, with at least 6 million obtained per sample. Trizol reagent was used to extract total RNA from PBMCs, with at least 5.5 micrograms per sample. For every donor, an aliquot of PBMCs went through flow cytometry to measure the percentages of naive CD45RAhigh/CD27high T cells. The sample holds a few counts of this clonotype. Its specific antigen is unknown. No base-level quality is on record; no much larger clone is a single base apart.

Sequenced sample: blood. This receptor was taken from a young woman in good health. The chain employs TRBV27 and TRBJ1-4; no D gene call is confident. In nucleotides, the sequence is TGTGCCAGCAGCCAGAGATCGTCGGGAAGTGCAATAAAACTGTTTTTT. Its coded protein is CASSQRSSGSAIKLFF.